This paragraph covers one TCR beta chain sequence. Its matching antigen is unknown. The source of the sample is a study of monozygotic twins with inflammatory bowel disease. Study results and limitations: The analysis did not separate different T cell subtypes.

CDR1 is MRHNA and CDR2 is SNTAGT in the germline V gene. The CDR3 length is 13 residues. The UMIs carried a 6-nucleotide sample barcode, and they were added by template switching. TCRdb reprocessed the 5' RACE reads, keeping one entry per CDR3 protein, no DNA. Its table lists fewer than 350,000 distinct CDR3 sequences. Researchers collected approximately 2.7 ml of blood per donor. The rearrangement links TRBV6-4 to TRBJ2-4. The TCR comes from a human donor with ulcerative colitis or Crohn's disease, or a healthy co-twin of an affected twin (not recorded which). The specimen sequenced was blood. CDR3 in amino acids: CASRRLAKNIQYF.